The clone carrying this TCR beta chain has more than one count but fewer than ten. The sample's time point: patch test 1, 2 weeks after DPC sensitization. The treatment is: therapeutic diphenylcyclopropenone sensitization with weekly scalp DPC. Only after blood had been drawn was each patch test applied. The starting material, unfractionated whole blood, was used for total RNA extraction. Each CDR3 protein is one row after TCRdb ran MiXCR on the RACE reads. The sample has 55,000 to 85,000 distinct CDR3 sequences, 7.5% to 10% seen once. This record comes from a study of human T cells and chemical hapten exposure. This CDR3 region has 13 residues. The ends were cut back, 6 bases at V and 4 bases at J, with 12 bases in the middle. Germline V CDR1 and CDR2: MGHRA, YSYEKL.

This receptor was identified in a woman aged 40 to 50 with alopecia areata. Some clones in this sample may be carry-over from other donors' samples. Material: whole blood, obtained in connection with sensitization to the hapten diphenylcyclopropenone (DPC). This chain links TRBV4-1 with TRBJ1-2, with D perhaps matching TRBD1 (6 bases). The CDR3 DNA reads TGCGCCAGCAGTTTTGACAGGACCTATGGCTACACCTTC. Its translation is CASSFDRTYGYTF.